This T cell receptor beta chain was profiled in a study of blood T cell repertoires in COVID-19. Overall study context: Acute and convalescent COVID-19 specimens originated in the United States, Italy and Spain. PBMCs, B-cell-depleted T cells, or T cells provided the cDNA or gDNA that made up the material.

Authors' methods: Scientists estimated how many nucleated cells there were by amplifying reference gene primers. TCRdb keeps only in-frame clones here, not all; method: immunoSEQ multiplex PCR. V and J calls and clone size are as listed in that table; D and trimming were resolved from the DNA. The repertoire has about 210,000 clones, more than 85% of them found once; the top ten carry approximately 0.69%. V lost 0 bases and J lost 4, with 15 bases in between. The CDR3 covers 17 residues. Germline lookup yields CDR1 SGHNT and CDR2 YENEEA. The specimen was peripheral blood. The TCR originated in a middle-aged man with acute or convalescent COVID-19. The rearrangement joins TRBV11-3 to TRBJ2-2; perhaps TRBD1 as D (6 bases). CDR3 region: CASSLDRNREITGELFF. CDR3 DNA: TGTGCCAGCAGCTTAGACCGAAACAGGGAGATCACCGGGGAGCTGTTTTTT.